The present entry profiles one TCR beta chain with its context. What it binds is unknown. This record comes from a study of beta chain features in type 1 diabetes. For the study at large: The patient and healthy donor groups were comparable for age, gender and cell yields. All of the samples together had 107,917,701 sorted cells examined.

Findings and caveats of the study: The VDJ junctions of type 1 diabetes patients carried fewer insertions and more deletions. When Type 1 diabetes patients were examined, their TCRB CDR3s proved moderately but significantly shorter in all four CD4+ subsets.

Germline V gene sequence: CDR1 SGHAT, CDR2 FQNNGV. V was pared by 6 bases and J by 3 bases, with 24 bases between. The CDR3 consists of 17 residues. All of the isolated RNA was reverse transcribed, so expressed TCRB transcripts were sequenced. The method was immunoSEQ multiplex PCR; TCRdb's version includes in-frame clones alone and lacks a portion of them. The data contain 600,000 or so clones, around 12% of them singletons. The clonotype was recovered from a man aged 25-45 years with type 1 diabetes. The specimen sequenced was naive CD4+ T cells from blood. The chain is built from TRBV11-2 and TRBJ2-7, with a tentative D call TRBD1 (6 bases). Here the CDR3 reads CASSPESIQGFLYEQYF. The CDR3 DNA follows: TGTGCCAGCAGTCCCGAGTCAATACAGGGCTTCCTCTACGAGCAGTACTTC. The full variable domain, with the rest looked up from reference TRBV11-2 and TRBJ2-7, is EAGVAQSPRYKIIEKRQSVAFWCNPISGHATLYWYQQILGQGPKLLIQFQNNGVVDDSQLPKDRFSAERLKGVDSTLKIQPAKLEDSAVYLCASSPESIQGFLYEQYFGPGTRLTVT.